This T cell receptor beta chain was profiled in a study of patients and donors after allogeneic stem cell transplantation (dated by TCRdb to 2018 to 2020). Library method: RT-PCR. Sequencer: NextSeq 550. TCRdb itself trimmed the public reads at Q25 with fastp, ran MiXCR and retained productive beta chains. Rows are combined by CDR3 protein, so each entry shows the most common genes and DNA. This sample is represented by about a million distinct CDR3 sequences; about a sixth of them were singletons. The ten largest clones represent about 6% of the sample. As for this clonotype: Its antigen remains unidentified. It has no much larger one-base neighbor in the sample; base qualities were not kept.

Reading the germline V gene (reference sequence) gives CDR1 LGHDT and CDR2 YNNKEL. V and J are truncated by 8 bases and 0 bases respectively, leaving an intervening sequence of 14 bases. From the cysteine up to the phenylalanine, the CDR3 has a length of 15 residues. Only the CDR3 portion is preserved as DNA: 45 bases, with reading frame beginning at the first base. The sequenced sample was blood, either unsorted or a sorted T cell fraction (not recorded which). The sequence is built from TRBV3-1 and TRBJ1-3; no D gene call is confident. The sequence was obtained from a human donor who was either an allogeneic HSCT recipient or a stem cell or donor lymphocyte infusion donor (not recorded which). It is not recorded whose cells these are; they may come from a transplant donor. The nucleotide sequence reads TGTGCCAGCGGCCCCCCGAAGAACTCTGGAAACACCATATATTTT. Its coded protein is CASGPPKNSGNTIYF.